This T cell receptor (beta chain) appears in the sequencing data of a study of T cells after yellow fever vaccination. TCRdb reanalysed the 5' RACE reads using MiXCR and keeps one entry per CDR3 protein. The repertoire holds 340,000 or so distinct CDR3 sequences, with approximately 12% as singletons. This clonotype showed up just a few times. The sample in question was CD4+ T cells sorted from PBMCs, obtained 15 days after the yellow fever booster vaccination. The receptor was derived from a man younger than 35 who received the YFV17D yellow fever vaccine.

The CDR3: CASSSEPTGPSNQPQHF. DNA for the CDR3: TGTGCCAGCAGTTCAGAACCGACAGGGCCAAGCAATCAGCCCCAGCATTTT. The chain combines TRBV6-6 with TRBJ1-5; TRBD1 matches at 7 bases. The CDR3 totals 17 residues. Germline V gives CDR1 MNHNY, CDR2 SVGAGI (reference sequence). J was trimmed by 1 base and V by 4 bases; bases with no gene match: 10.